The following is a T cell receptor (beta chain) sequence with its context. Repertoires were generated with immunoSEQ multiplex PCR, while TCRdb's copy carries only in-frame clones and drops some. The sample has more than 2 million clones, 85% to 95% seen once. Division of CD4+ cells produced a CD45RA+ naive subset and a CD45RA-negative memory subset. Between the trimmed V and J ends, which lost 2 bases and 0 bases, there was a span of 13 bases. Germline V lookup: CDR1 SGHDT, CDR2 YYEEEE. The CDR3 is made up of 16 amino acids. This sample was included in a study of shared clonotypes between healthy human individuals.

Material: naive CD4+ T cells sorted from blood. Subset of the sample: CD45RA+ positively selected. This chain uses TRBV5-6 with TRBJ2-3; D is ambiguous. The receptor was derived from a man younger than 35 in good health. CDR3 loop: CASSFSVTSSTDTQYF. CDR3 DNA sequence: TGTGCCAGCAGCTTTTCCGTCACCTCTAGCACAGATACGCAGTATTTT.